The sequence of this T cell receptor (beta chain) was determined in a study of blood T cell repertoires in COVID-19. CDR3 size: 13 residues. Germline V CDR1 and CDR2: ENHRY, SYGVKD. V shed 6 bases and J 4 bases; nucleotides not matched to a gene: 1. TCRdb's copy holds only in-frame clones and misses some; the assay was immunoSEQ multiplex PCR. The table has 250,000 to 300,000 clones, about 82% seen once; the top ten hold 5.1%. Sequencing was performed on peripheral blood. The sequence derives from a man over 45 with active or convalescent COVID-19. The chain uses TRBV10-3 and TRBJ2-7; 12 nucleotides match TRBD2. In DNA form, the CDR3 reads TGTGCCATCAGGGGGACTAGCGGGTACGAGCAGTACTTC. Residues: CAIRGTSGYEQYF.